This TCR beta chain was sequenced for a study of T cells in localized non-small cell lung cancer. The repertoire was sequenced with immunoSEQ multiplex PCR; TCRdb's copy has only in-frame clones and lacks some. Of about 40,000 clones listed, roughly 90% are singletons. Study findings and constraints: In uninvolved adjacent lung, T cell clonality reached its highest value, exceeding tumor.

In regard to this clone: Its antigen is unknown.

This CDR3 comprises 14 residues. From germline, CDR1 is MRHNA and CDR2 SNTAGT. V lost 0 bases to trimming and J lost 1 base, with 5 bases between them. This clonotype was obtained from a woman aged 35-75 years with stage II lung adenocarcinoma. V usage is TRBV6-4 and J usage is TRBJ2-3, with D tentatively TRBD2 (5 bases). The starting material was PBMCs, obtained before any cancer treatment. The CDR3 bases are TGTGCCAGCAGTGACTCGGAGGGCACAGATACGCAGTATTTT. It translates to CASSDSEGTDTQYF.